This T cell receptor (beta chain) was profiled in a study of T cell changes during pregnancy in multiple sclerosis. Sequencing used immunoSEQ multiplex PCR; TCRdb keeps in-frame clones, though not all of them. The repertoire consists of some 97,000 clones, with 94% occurring once and the leading ten covering around 0.9%. This CDR3 region has 14 residues. The trim removed 2 bases at V and 9 bases at J, leaving 8 bases unmatched. CDR1 and CDR2 from the germline V gene are MNHNY and SVGAGI (reference sequence). V gene TRBV6-6 combines with J gene TRBJ1-2; 8 bases align to TRBD1. This receptor was obtained from a female donor with multiple sclerosis, enrolled in a pregnancy study. The sequences come from peripheral blood, collected before pregnancy. Here the CDR3 reads CASSYPPGGNRYTF. CDR3 in DNA: TGTGCCAGCAGTTACCCTCCAGGGGGCAACCGCTACACCTTC.